A single sample gave rise to the 19 T cell receptor beta chains below, sequenced in a study of T-cell memory formation after mild COVID-19. MiXCR, run by TCRdb on the 5' RACE reads, gives a single entry per CDR3 protein. The table includes about 55,000 distinct CDR3 sequences, 25% to 35% detected once. The sequencing input was PBMCs or a T cell subset sorted from them (not recorded which). The receptors were sampled from a young man who had mild COVID-19 (a few samples of this study predate the infection). Cell type and time point are not known.

This clonotype was observed a few times. The rearrangement links TRBV21-1 to TRBJ2-1; TRBD1, the table's D call, was not compared with the DNA. TRBV21-1 is a pseudogene locus. This CDR3 has 19 residues. The CDR3 region is CASSNRLFMGASSYNEQFF. The CDR3 nucleotides are TGTGCCAGCAGCAACCGCCTCTTTATGGGGGCCAGCTCCTACAATGAGCAGTTCTTC.

This clonotype was detected only once. The V gene is TRBV4-3, the J gene TRBJ2-2; D assignment may be TRBD1 or TRBD2 (5 bases each). The CDR3 loop spans 14 amino acids. V shed 1 base and J shed 5 bases, with 8 bases lying between them. CDR1 and CDR2 (germline): LGHNA, YSLEER. Here the CDR3 DNA reads TGCGCCAGCAGCCAAGTCGGGGCTACCGGGGAGCTGTTTTTT. Amino acids: CASSQVGATGELFF.

The chain recombines TRBV6-2 or TRBV6-3 with TRBJ2-7; 8 bases map to TRBD1. This CDR3 region has 16 residues. Germline-derived CDR1 and CDR2 are MNHEY and SVGEGT. V dropped 2 bases and J dropped 2; count of bases not matched to a gene: 8. In DNA, the CDR3 is TGTGCCAGCAGTTACCCCCGGGACAGGCGACCCTACGAGCAGTACTTC. Protein sequence: CASSYPRDRRPYEQYF.

This CDR3 reads CASSNRVLTTDTQYF. The CDR3 DNA sequence: TGTGCCAGCAGTAACAGGGTGCTGACCACAGATACGCAGTATTTT. The gene calls are TRBV6-5 and TRBJ2-3; tentatively, D is TRBD1 (6 bases). V lost 5 bases, J lost 2 bases, and 14 bases lay in between. Germline V gives CDR1 MNHEY, CDR2 SVGAGI. This CDR3 spans 15 amino acids.

In this sample, this clonotype turned up a few times. The chain joins TRBV4-1 to TRBJ2-1; the D gene is possibly TRBD2 (5 bases). Trimming took off 1 base at V and 7 bases at J, with 14 bases between the two ends. Germline V gene sequence: CDR1 MGHRA, CDR2 YSYEKL. The CDR3 runs 15 residues. Written as DNA, the CDR3 is TGCGCCAGCAGCCAAGTAGGCCTAGCATCTAATGAGCAGTTCTTC. Amino acids: CASSQVGLASNEQFF.

This rearrangement joins TRBV12-3 or TRBV12-4 to TRBJ2-7; no clear D gene. This CDR3 has 15 amino acids. V lost 2 bases, J lost 0 bases, and 11 bases lay in between. The CDR3 coding sequence is TGTGCCAGCAGTTTACTCGTGACGCACTCCTACGAGCAGTACTTC. Encoded protein: CASSLLVTHSYEQYF.

This clonotype has at least ten counts. The chain employs TRBV27 and TRBJ2-3; TRBD2 is a possible D gene (7 bases). Germline V gene data show CDR1 as MNHEY and CDR2 as SMNVEV (reference sequence). This CDR3 contains 15 residues. The V end lost 6 bases, the J end lost 2 bases, and 15 bases lay between the germline ends. CDR3 bases: TGTGCCAGCAGACTTTTCGGGGGGCCCACAGATACGCAGTATTTT. Its translation is CASRLFGGPTDTQYF.

V gene TRBV6-5 combines with J gene TRBJ1-1, with D possibly being TRBD1 (5 bases). V shed 5 bases and J shed 1 base, with 14 bases lying between them. This CDR3 comprises 15 residues. Germline V gene data show CDR1 as MNHEY and CDR2 as SVGAGI. CDR3 in DNA: TGTGCCAGCAGTAAACAGGTTACCGGGAACACTGAAGCTTTCTTT. This sequence encodes CASSKQVTGNTEAFF.

This clonotype showed up just a few times. The chain has TRBV5-1 and TRBJ1-2; maybe TRBD1 (5 bases). CDR3 length: 17 amino acids. Trimming left V 0 bases short and J 8 bases short, with 23 bases between. Germline CDR1 is SGHRS and CDR2 is YFSETQ. The CDR3 sequence is CASSLAGVDSAKGGYTF. In nucleotides, the CDR3 is TGCGCCAGCAGCTTGGCCGGGGTAGACAGTGCAAAGGGCGGCTACACCTTC.

A single count supports this clonotype. The chain has TRBV24-1 and TRBJ2-3; 11 bases fit TRBD2. Germline CDR1 and CDR2: KGHDR and SFDVKD. This CDR3 region has 15 residues. V lost 5 bases, J lost 3 bases, and 3 bases stayed unmatched. The CDR3 loop reads CATSAGTSGTDTQYF. The CDR3 nucleotides read TGTGCCACCAGTGCCGGGACTAGCGGAACAGATACGCAGTATTTT.

The chain couples TRBV20-1 to TRBJ2-7; D uncertain. CDR3 length equals 14 residues. V was clipped by 1 base and J by 4 bases, with 14 bases between them. In germline, CDR1 is DFQATT, CDR2 SNEGSKA (reference sequence). Written as DNA, the CDR3 is TGCAGTGCTAGAGCTTTTGAAATAAAATACGAGCAGTACGTC. Protein sequence: CSARAFEIKYEQYV.

This clonotype has more than one count but fewer than ten. The chain combines TRBV5-1 with TRBJ2-1; possible D gene TRBD1, 5 bases. This CDR3 has 15 amino acids. CDR1 SGHRS and CDR2 YFSETQ come from the germline V gene. V was clipped by 4 bases and J by 4 bases, with 15 bases between them. In DNA form, the CDR3 reads TGCGCCAGCAGCCTCCGAACAACAGGTTACAATGAGCAGTTCTTC. It specifies CASSLRTTGYNEQFF.

The V gene is TRBV4-3, the J gene TRBJ1-2; no clear D gene. Trimming removed 3 bases from V and 5 bases from J, with 10 bases in between. The CDR3 covers 13 residues. Germline V lookup: CDR1 LGHNA, CDR2 YSLEER. The CDR3 DNA reads TGCGCCAGCAGCCAGGGGTCCAAGTATGGCTACACCTTC. As protein: CASSQGSKYGYTF.

J is TRBJ2-7 and V is TRBV7-9, with D tentatively TRBD2 (6 bases). The germline gives CDR1 SEHNR, CDR2 FQNEAQ (reference sequence). The CDR3 has 12 residues. Between the trimmed V and J ends, which lost 3 bases and 4 bases, there was a span of 7 bases. CDR3 residues: CASSFAGYEQYV. The CDR3 coding sequence is TGTGCCAGCAGCTTTGCGGGGTACGAGCAGTACGTC.

The V call is TRBV7-2, the J call TRBJ2-3; a possible D gene is TRBD1 (6 bases). Germline CDR1 is SGHTA and CDR2 is FQGNSA. This CDR3 is built from 14 residues. V lost 6 bases to trimming and J lost 5 bases, with 15 bases between them. The CDR3 bases are TGTGCCAGCAGTCGACAGGCGGTTGTAGATACGCAGTATTTT. Encoded protein: CASSRQAVVDTQYF.

This clonotype was observed a handful of times. The chain joins TRBV5-1 to TRBJ1-2, with 9 bases identical to TRBD1. This CDR3 region has 14 residues. The junction had 0 bases not matched to a gene; V was cut back by 0 bases and J by 3 bases. The germline V gene encodes CDR1 SGHRS and CDR2 YFSETQ. CDR3 in amino acids: CASSLGQGDYGYTF. As DNA, the CDR3 is TGCGCCAGCAGCTTGGGACAGGGGGACTATGGCTACACCTTC.

The rearrangement joins TRBV4-2 to TRBJ1-1; D remains ambiguous. With 5 bases removed from V and 4 bases from J, the gap between germline ends came to 17 bases. Germline V gene data show CDR1 as LGHNA and CDR2 as YNFKEQ. The CDR3 consists of 15 residues. CDR3 protein: CASSSSEREATEAFF. As DNA, the CDR3 is TGTGCCAGCAGCTCAAGTGAGAGGGAGGCCACTGAAGCTTTCTTT.

The rearrangement joins TRBV29-1 to TRBJ2-1; no definite D call. This CDR3 comprises 13 residues. Germline V gene sequence: CDR1 SQVTM, CDR2 ANQGSEA. Trimming removed 6 bases at V and 4 bases at J, with 13 bases between. The CDR3 loop reads CSVRVHTYNEQFF. DNA for the CDR3: TGCAGCGTCCGGGTCCACACATACAATGAGCAGTTCTTC.

In this sample, this clonotype turned up a few times. This sequence joins TRBV7-6 and TRBJ2-1, with D perhaps TRBD1 (5 bases). CDR3 size: 14 residues. V was pared by 2 bases and J by 9 bases, with 14 bases between. Germline V gene sequence: CDR1 SGHVS, CDR2 FNYEAQ. In nucleotides, the CDR3 is TGTGCCAGCAGCTTATTTACAGGATTGAGTGAGCAGTTCTTC. Translated, it gives CASSLFTGLSEQFF.